Shown below are 24 T cell receptor beta chains from a single sample sequenced in a study of cytomegalovirus exposure and HLA in healthy donors. 13 Jbeta primers and 60 Vbeta primers were used for the PCR. The repertoire was sequenced with immunoSEQ multiplex PCR; TCRdb's copy has only in-frame clones and lacks some. The sample lists approximately 260,000 clones, about four fifths occurring once. Sequenced sample: PBMCs. Receptors originate from a woman aged 40 to 55 in good health and CMV-seropositive.

This clone has just one count. This chain uses TRBV2 with TRBJ1-2, with D possibly matching TRBD1 (6 bases). Trimming pared 4 bases from V and 4 bases from J, leaving 16 bases between. This CDR3 is built from 15 residues. Germline CDR1 and CDR2: SNHLY and FYNNEI. In nucleotides, the CDR3 is TGTGCCAGCAGTGTCAGCAGGGGAACACCCTATGGCTACACCTTC. This encodes CASSVSRGTPYGYTF. Supplemented by reference TRBV2 and TRBJ1-2, the full variable domain reads EPEVTQTPSHQVTQMGQEVILRCVPISNHLYFYWYRQILGQKVEFLVSFYNNEISEKSEIFDDQFSVERPDGSNFTLKIRSTKLEDSAMYFCASSVSRGTPYGYTFGSGTRLTVV.

Note on this clone: One junction end does not reproduce the germline sequence, and a read error may be involved. This chain uses TRBV7-2 with TRBJ2-5; no firm D call. In germline, CDR1 is SGHTA, CDR2 FQGNSA. The CDR3 extends over 13 amino acids. The CDR3 DNA sequence: TGTGCCAGCAGATTAGGGCTGGGCGAGACCCAGTACTTC. This translates into CASRLGLGETQYF.

This rearrangement joins TRBV5-1 to TRBJ1-2, with 7 positions matching TRBD1. The V gene end was trimmed by 1 base and the J gene end by 4 bases; junction bases not matched to a gene: 7. The CDR3 sequence is 15 residues long. Germline V gene data show CDR1 as SGHRS and CDR2 as YFSETQ. The CDR3, as DNA: TGCGCCAGCAGCTTGCTTTCGGGACAGACCTATGGCTACACCTTC. The encoded protein is CASSLLSGQTYGYTF.

This clone was found a few times. The J gene is TRBJ2-3, the V gene TRBV7-6; 8 bases line up with TRBD1. Germline CDR1 and CDR2: SGHVS and FNYEAQ. The CDR3 is 15 amino acids. Trimming removed 5 bases from V and 2 bases from J; junction bases left unmatched: 6. CDR3 sequence reads: CASSTVTGDTDTQYF. The CDR3 DNA reads TGTGCCAGCAGCACCGTGACAGGGGACACAGATACGCAGTATTTT. The variable domain in full, completed from reference TRBV7-6 and TRBJ2-3, reads GAGVSQSPRYKVTKRGQDVALRCDPISGHVSLYWYRQALGQGPEFLTYFNYEAQQDKSGLPNDRFSAERPEGSISTLTIQRTEQRDSAMYRCASSTVTGDTDTQYFGPGTRLTVL.

The chain is built from TRBV5-1 and TRBJ2-4; 7 bases agree with TRBD2. CDR1 and CDR2 from the germline V gene are SGHRS and YFSETQ. V lost 1 base and J lost 12; bases outside the gene matches: 16. The CDR3 contains 16 residues. The CDR3 here is CASSLIVGGTPHSQYF. Written as DNA, the CDR3 is TGCGCCAGCAGCTTGATCGTGGGGGGGACCCCTCACAGTCAGTACTTC.

The genes are TRBV30 and TRBJ2-5, with D possibly matching TRBD1 (6 bases). CDR1 and CDR2 from the germline V gene are GTSNPN and SVGIG (reference sequence). The V and J ends lost 3 bases and 4 bases respectively, with 15 bases between them. The CDR3 spans 14 residues. The CDR3 loop is CAWSQGGSSETQYF. The CDR3 bases are TGTGCCTGGAGCCAAGGGGGTAGCTCAGAGACCCAGTACTTC.

This sequence joins TRBV28 and TRBJ1-2, with D possibly matching TRBD1 (5 bases). Germline V gene lookup returns CDR1 MDHEN and CDR2 SYDVKM. Trimming took 6 bases from V and 3 from J, leaving 17 bases between them. The CDR3 runs to 15 residues. The CDR3, as DNA: TGTGCCAGCAGCTCAACTCGGACAAACTACTATGGCTACACCTTC. Amino acids: CASSSTRTNYYGYTF.

The gene calls are TRBV4-1 and TRBJ2-2, with a possible D match to TRBD1 (5 bases). CDR3 length equals 16 residues. The germline gives CDR1 MGHRA, CDR2 YSYEKL. The V end was cut by 0 bases, the J end by 1 base, with 9 bases between. The CDR3 here is CASSQEVRVNTGELFF. The DNA for the CDR3 is TGCGCCAGCAGCCAAGAGGTCAGGGTGAACACCGGGGAGCTGTTTTTT.

This sequence joins TRBV11-3 and TRBJ2-2; 11 bases map to TRBD1. The CDR3 spans 16 residues. CDR1 and CDR2 from the germline V gene are SGHNT and YENEEA. Losses at the gene ends were 4 bases for V and 7 bases for J; bases not matched to a gene: 8. CDR3 protein: CASSSTGTGGIGELFF. Written as DNA, the CDR3 is TGTGCCAGCAGCTCTACCGGGACAGGGGGAATCGGGGAGCTGTTTTTT.

The chain couples TRBV6-6 to TRBJ2-1, with 14 bases identical to TRBD2. Losses at the gene ends were 8 bases for V and 10 bases for J; bases not matched to a gene: 7. The CDR3 is made up of 14 amino acids. Germline V gives CDR1 MNHNY, CDR2 SVGAGI (reference sequence). The CDR3 sequence is CASRGLAGVVEQFF. The DNA of the CDR3 is TGTGCCAGCCGGGGACTAGCGGGAGTAGTGGAGCAGTTCTTC.

Here the CDR3 DNA reads TGTGCCAGCAGCTTAGCGTCGGGGACTCTTCATCAGCCCCAGCATTTT. Protein: CASSLASGTLHQPQHF. The chain couples TRBV7-6 to TRBJ1-5; D might be TRBD1 (5 bases). CDR3 length: 16 amino acids. V lost 0 bases, J lost 5 bases, and 14 bases lay in between. The germline gives CDR1 SGHVS, CDR2 FNYEAQ.

The chain joins TRBV27 to TRBJ1-3; no clear D gene. Looked up from germline, CDR1 is MNHEY and CDR2 is SMNVEV (reference sequence). Trimming took off 5 bases at V and 1 base at J, with 12 bases between the two ends. The CDR3 runs to 15 residues. CDR3 region: CASSLSSKSGNTIYF. The CDR3, as DNA: TGTGCCAGCAGTCTCTCATCTAAATCTGGAAACACCATATATTTT.

The CDR3 sequence is CASSEQGPYNEQFF. CDR3 nucleotide sequence: TGTGCCAGCAGCGAACAGGGTCCCTACAATGAGCAGTTCTTC. This chain uses TRBV7-9 with TRBJ2-1; D may be TRBD1 (6 bases). The CDR3 is 14 amino acids. Per germline, CDR1 SEHNR and CDR2 FQNEAQ (reference sequence). V lost 5 bases and J lost 2, with 10 bases in between. Complete variable domain (other parts from reference TRBV7-9 and TRBJ2-1): DTGVSQNPRHKITKRGQNVTFRCDPISEHNRLYWYRQTLGQGPEFLTYFQNEAQLEKSRLLSDRFSAERPKGSFSTLEIQRTEQGDSAMYLCASSEQGPYNEQFFGPGTRLTVL.

This chain links TRBV7-6 with TRBJ2-3; D call uncertain. Germline loops: CDR1 SGHVS, CDR2 FNYEAQ. This CDR3 is 14 amino acids long. V dropped 5 bases and J dropped 3 bases, with 12 bases sitting between them. The chain's CDR3 is CASSPERRTDTQYF. CDR3 bases: TGTGCCAGCAGCCCCGAGCGAAGGACAGATACGCAGTATTTT.

This chain connects TRBV4-2 to TRBJ2-2, with no clear D. This CDR3 region has 16 residues. Germline V gene data show CDR1 as LGHNA and CDR2 as YNFKEQ. V was cut by 0 bases and J by 1 base, with 9 bases left in between. CDR3 in amino acids: CASSQDQSGNTGELFF. As DNA, the CDR3 is TGTGCCAGCAGCCAAGATCAATCGGGGAACACCGGGGAGCTGTTTTTT.

The chain is built from TRBV28 and TRBJ2-7, with 10 bases identical to TRBD2. Germline lookup yields CDR1 MDHEN and CDR2 SYDVKM. The CDR3 spans 14 residues. Germline trimming cut 7 bases from V and 2 bases from J; bases unmatched to any gene: 5. The CDR3 region is CASTWTSGTYEQYF. The CDR3 DNA sequence: TGTGCCAGCACGTGGACTAGCGGAACCTACGAGCAGTACTTC.

The rearrangement joins TRBV7-3 to TRBJ2-3, with 8 positions matching TRBD2. CDR3 size: 14 residues. V was pared by 6 bases and J by 3 bases, with 5 bases of the junction left unmatched. Germline CDR1 and CDR2: SGHTA and FQGTGA. CDR3 sequence (DNA): TGTGCCAGCAGGGATCTAGCGGGTACAGATACGCAGTATTTT. Residues: CASRDLAGTDTQYF.

The rearrangement joins TRBV18 to TRBJ1-1; 7 bases are shared with TRBD1. The CDR3 runs 18 residues. Unmatched junction bases numbered 13, after V lost 3 bases and J lost 0 bases. The V gene's germline CDR1 is KGHSH and CDR2 LQKENI. The chain's CDR3 is CASSPNSNQGGLNTEAFF. The CDR3 bases are TGTGCCAGCTCACCGAATTCCAATCAGGGGGGTCTGAACACTGAAGCTTTCTTT.

This clone was seen a few times. The rearrangement uses TRBV19 and TRBJ2-1, with TRBD1 identical over 7 bases. V was clipped by 3 bases and J by 9 bases; unmatched bases: 11. CDR1 and CDR2 (germline): LNHDA, SQIVND (reference sequence). CDR3 length: 15 residues. This chain's CDR3 is CASSIGDPQGTEQFF. For the CDR3, the DNA is TGTGCCAGTAGTATCGGAGACCCACAGGGGACTGAGCAGTTCTTC. The full variable domain, with the rest looked up from reference TRBV19 and TRBJ2-1, is DGGITQSPKYLFRKEGQNVTLSCEQNLNHDAMYWYRQDPGQGLRLIYYSQIVNDFQKGDIAEGYSVSREKKESFPLTVTSAQKNPTAFYLCASSIGDPQGTEQFFGPGTRLTVL.

For this clone: This CDR3 is also generated by other DNA sequences in the sample. J is TRBJ1-1 and V is TRBV6-5; no clear D gene. The CDR3 covers 15 residues. Between the trimmed V and J ends, which lost 3 bases and 1 base, there was a span of 12 bases. CDR1 is MNHEY, CDR2 SVGAGI, per germline. Here the CDR3 reads CASSYSGGRNTEAFF. In nucleotides, the CDR3 is TGTGCCAGCAGTTATAGTGGAGGCAGGAACACTGAAGCTTTCTTT.

The chain is built from TRBV7-6 and TRBJ1-1; 9 positions match TRBD1. Germline V CDR1 and CDR2: SGHVS, FNYEAQ. Trimming at V came to 5 bases and at J to 4 bases, leaving 11 bases not matched to a gene. The CDR3 sequence is 16 residues long. The CDR3 is CASSKQGAALLTEAFF. The CDR3 DNA reads as TGTGCCAGCAGCAAACAGGGGGCAGCTCTTCTCACTGAAGCTTTCTTT.

DNA of the CDR3: TGTGCCAGCAGTTTACAGGCCGATAACTATGGCTACACCTTC. Its translation is CASSLQADNYGYTF. This rearrangement joins TRBV27 to TRBJ1-2; D not resolved. V gave up 2 bases and J gave up 1 base, with 8 bases separating them. This CDR3 has 14 amino acids. Germline V gene data show CDR1 as MNHEY and CDR2 as SMNVEV (reference sequence).

The chain carries TRBV5-1 and TRBJ1-1, with a weak D call TRBD1 (6 bases). The CDR3 length is 16 residues. V lost 4 bases, J lost 3 bases, and 19 bases lay in between. CDR1 is SGHRS and CDR2 is YFSETQ in the germline V gene. The CDR3 sequence is CASSPGHVQPDTEAFF. For the CDR3, the DNA is TGCGCCAGCAGCCCGGGACATGTCCAACCGGACACTGAAGCTTTCTTT.

This clone was recorded a few times. V and J are TRBV18 and TRBJ2-3, with D maybe TRBD1 (6 bases). Germline assignment: CDR1 KGHSH and CDR2 LQKENI. The CDR3 is 15 amino acids. V lost 3 bases and J 4 bases, leaving 14 bases between the germline ends. The CDR3, as DNA: TGTGCCAGCTCACCGCTAGTACAGGGAGCAGATACGCAGTATTTT. Translating it yields CASSPLVQGADTQYF. The variable domain in full, with the rest retrieved from reference TRBV18 and TRBJ2-3, is NAGVMQNPRHLVRRRGQEARLRCSPMKGHSHVYWYRQLPEEGLKFMVYLQKENIIDESGMPKERFSAEFPKEGPSILRIQQVVRGDSAAYFCASSPLVQGADTQYFGPGTRLTVL.